These 6 T cell receptor beta chains came from one sample sequenced in a study of blood T cell repertoires in COVID-19. The repertoire was sequenced with immunoSEQ multiplex PCR; TCRdb's copy has only in-frame clones and lacks some. The sample records about 80,000 clones, around three quarters being singletons. Material: peripheral blood. All receptors come from a man aged 45 to 65 with active or convalescent COVID-19.

This chain uses TRBV6-5 with TRBJ2-3, with D possibly matching TRBD2 (5 bases). The CDR3 runs to 15 residues. Germline V gene sequence: CDR1 MNHEY, CDR2 SVGAGI. Trimming removed 7 bases from V and 2 bases from J, with 16 bases in between. CDR3 loop: CASMRVGGNTDTQYF. CDR3 nucleotides: TGTGCCAGCATGAGGGTAGGTGGGAACACAGATACGCAGTATTTT.

There are many counts of this clone. This chain joins TRBV5-1 and TRBJ1-6, with 9 bases fitting TRBD1. The CDR3 covers 17 residues. Trimming removed 2 bases from V and 3 bases from J; junction bases left unmatched: 6. From germline, CDR1 is SGHRS and CDR2 YFSETQ. This chain's CDR3 is CASSFSGDRVYNSPLHF. CDR3 sequence (DNA): TGCGCCAGCAGCTTCTCCGGGGACAGGGTCTATAATTCACCCCTCCACTTT.

This sequence joins TRBV6-1 and TRBJ2-3, with 10 bases lining up with TRBD1. Trimming took 3 bases from V and 6 from J; bases not matched to a gene: 6. Germline loops: CDR1 MNHNS, CDR2 SASEGT. CDR3 length: 15 residues. CDR3 bases: TGTGCCAGCAGTGATTGGGGACAGGGGCGCGATACGCAGTATTTT. This gives the protein CASSDWGQGRDTQYF.

The rearrangement uses TRBV3-1 (or the pseudogene TRBV3-2) and TRBJ1-5, with D possibly TRBD1 on 6 matching bases. The CDR3 totals 14 residues. Germline V gives CDR1 LGHDT, CDR2 YNNKEL (reference sequence). The V and J ends lost 1 base and 7 bases respectively, with 11 bases between them. The chain's CDR3 is CASSQGRGGQPQHF. CDR3 nucleotide sequence: TGTGCCAGCAGCCAAGGCAGGGGTGGGCAGCCCCAGCATTTT.

For this clone: The sample has other DNA sequences that encode this CDR3 too. V usage is TRBV24-1 and J usage is TRBJ2-5; TRBD1 is a possible D gene (5 bases). The germline V gene encodes CDR1 KGHDR and CDR2 SFDVKD. Trimming removed 3 bases from V and 4 bases from J, with 14 bases in between. The CDR3 is made up of 15 amino acids. CDR3 bases: TGTGCCACCAGTGATCTCACAGGCGGAAGAGAGACCCAGTACTTC. It is translated as CATSDLTGGRETQYF.

This clone was counted between two and nine times. The sample holds other DNA sequences that translate to the same CDR3. The genes are TRBV5-1 and TRBJ1-2; TRBD1 matches 8 bases. This CDR3 has 13 residues. J lost 8 bases, V lost 4 bases, and 7 bases had no gene match. The germline gives CDR1 SGHRS, CDR2 YFSETQ. CDR3 DNA sequence: TGCGCCAGCAGCCCCGGACAGGGATACGGCTACACCTTC. This translates into CASSPGQGYGYTF.